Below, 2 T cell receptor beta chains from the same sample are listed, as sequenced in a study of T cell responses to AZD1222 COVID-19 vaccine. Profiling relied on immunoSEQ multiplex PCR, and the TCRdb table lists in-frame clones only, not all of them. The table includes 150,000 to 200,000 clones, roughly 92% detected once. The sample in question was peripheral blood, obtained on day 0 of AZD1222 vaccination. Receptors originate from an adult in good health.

CDR3 sequence reads: CASSPGLYEQYF. The DNA of the CDR3 is TGTGCCAGCAGTCCAGGCCTCTACGAGCAGTACTTC. V is TRBV12-3 or TRBV12-4 and J is TRBJ2-7; D unresolved. Trimming cost V 5 bases and J 3 bases, with 8 bases left between them. This CDR3 is 12 amino acids long.

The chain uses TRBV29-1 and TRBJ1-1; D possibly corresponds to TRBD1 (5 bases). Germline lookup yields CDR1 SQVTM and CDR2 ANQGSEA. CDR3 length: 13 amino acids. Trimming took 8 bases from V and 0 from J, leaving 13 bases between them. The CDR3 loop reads CSILDSVNTEAFF. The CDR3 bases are TGCAGCATCCTCGACAGCGTGAACACTGAAGCTTTCTTT.